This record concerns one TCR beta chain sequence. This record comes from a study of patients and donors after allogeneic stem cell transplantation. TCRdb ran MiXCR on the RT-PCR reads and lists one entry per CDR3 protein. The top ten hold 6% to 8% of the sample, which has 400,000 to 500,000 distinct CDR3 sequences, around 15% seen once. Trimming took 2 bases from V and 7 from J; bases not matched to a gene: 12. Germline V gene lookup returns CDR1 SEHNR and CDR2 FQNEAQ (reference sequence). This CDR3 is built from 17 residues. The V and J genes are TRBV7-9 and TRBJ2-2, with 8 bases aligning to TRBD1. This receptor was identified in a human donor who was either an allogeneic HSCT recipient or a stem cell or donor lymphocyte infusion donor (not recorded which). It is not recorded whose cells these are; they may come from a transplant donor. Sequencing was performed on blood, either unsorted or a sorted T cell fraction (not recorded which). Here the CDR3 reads CASSLLPGQVSGGELFF. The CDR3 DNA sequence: TGTGCCAGCAGCTTACTACCGGGACAGGTCTCCGGCGGGGAGCTGTTTTTT.